The 19 T cell receptor beta chains presented below share a single source sample, sequenced in a study of OX40 agonist ivuxolimab in advanced cancers. Measured with immunoSEQ multiplex PCR; TCRdb has only the in-frame clones, and not every one. The data show 13,000 or so clones, with approximately 80% seen just once and less than 35% held by the top ten. Sequenced material: CD4+ or CD8+ T cells sorted from blood, taken in a trial of the OX40 agonist ivuxolimab. These receptors were obtained from an adult with an advanced solid tumor such as melanoma, head and neck, liver or kidney cancer.

This rearrangement joins TRBV7-9 to TRBJ2-5; 7 bases map to TRBD1. V shed 1 base, J shed 2 bases, and the junction held 4 bases outside the gene matches. This CDR3 region has 15 residues. The germline V gene has CDR1 SEHNR and CDR2 FQNEAQ (reference sequence). CDR3 sequence (DNA): TGTGCCAGCAGCTTAGTACCGGGACAGCAAGAGACCCAGTACTTC. Protein product: CASSLVPGQQETQYF.

J is TRBJ2-1 and V is TRBV15; TRBD2 matches 13 bases. Trimming at V came to 5 bases and at J to 10 bases, leaving 14 bases not matched to a gene. The germline CDR1 and CDR2 sequences are LNHNV and YYDKDF (reference sequence). The CDR3 is made up of 17 amino acids. CDR3 nucleotides: TGTGCCACCAGCGTCAACCCGGGACTAGCGGGGTCTAGCGAGCAGTTCTTC. Translating it yields CATSVNPGLAGSSEQFF.

This chain uses TRBV5-4 with TRBJ2-7; D possibly matches TRBD1 or TRBD2 (5 bases each). Trimming removed 1 base from V and 6 bases from J, with 11 bases in between. CDR1 is SGHNT and CDR2 is YYREEE in the germline V gene (reference sequence). The CDR3 runs to 13 residues. Here the CDR3 reads CASSLQGGGEQYF. Here the CDR3 DNA reads TGTGCCAGCAGCTTGCAGGGTGGAGGCGAGCAGTACTTC.

This clone is medium-sized by share. The rearrangement uses TRBV4-1 and TRBJ2-7, with a possible D match to TRBD1 (5 bases). CDR3 length: 13 residues. Germline assignment: CDR1 MGHRA and CDR2 YSYEKL. Trimming removed 3 bases from V and 2 bases from J, with 8 bases in between. The DNA for the CDR3 is TGCGCCAGCAGCCAGAAGACAGCCTACGAGCAGTACTTC. This encodes CASSQKTAYEQYF.

Only one count was recorded for this clone. V and J are TRBV2 and TRBJ2-3; the D gene is possibly TRBD1 (5 bases). V gave up 6 bases and J gave up 4 bases, with 5 bases separating them. Germline V gene data show CDR1 as SNHLY and CDR2 as FYNNEI. The CDR3 is 11 residues long. DNA of the CDR3: TGTGCCAGCAGAGGGGCAGATACGCAGTATTTT. Residues: CASRGADTQYF.

The chain couples TRBV11-2 to TRBJ2-3, with D perhaps matching TRBD2 (5 bases). Looked up from germline, CDR1 is SGHAT and CDR2 is FQNNGV. The CDR3 spans 15 residues. Trimming took 3 bases from V and 9 from J, leaving 19 bases between them. CDR3 protein: CASSLGGSPIATQYF. The CDR3 DNA reads TGTGCCAGCAGCTTGGGTGGGAGCCCTATAGCAACGCAGTATTTT. Looking up the rest from reference TRBV11-2 and TRBJ2-3 gives the full variable domain: EAGVAQSPRYKIIEKRQSVAFWCNPISGHATLYWYQQILGQGPKLLIQFQNNGVVDDSQLPKDRFSAERLKGVDSTLKIQPAKLEDSAVYLCASSLGGSPIATQYFGPGTRLTVL.

This clone has more than one count but fewer than ten. J is TRBJ2-1 and V is TRBV4-1; no clear D gene. The ends were cut back, 1 base at V and 8 bases at J, with 6 bases in the middle. CDR3 length: 12 amino acids. Germline lookup yields CDR1 MGHRA and CDR2 YSYEKL. The CDR3 here is CASSQGEDEQFF. The CDR3 nucleotides are TGCGCCAGCAGCCAAGGAGAAGATGAGCAGTTCTTC.

V usage is TRBV18 and J usage is TRBJ2-5; D gene uncertain. The CDR3 extends over 12 amino acids. Trimming cost V 6 bases and J 2 bases, with 7 bases left between them. The germline gives CDR1 KGHSH, CDR2 LQKENI. The CDR3 nucleotides are TGTGCCAGCTCCGACGGGCAAGAGACCCAGTACTTC. This encodes CASSDGQETQYF.

The chain has TRBV7-6 and TRBJ2-5, with 12 bases lining up with TRBD2. The CDR3 is made up of 16 amino acids. CDR1 is SGHVS and CDR2 is FNYEAQ in the germline V gene. The trim removed 4 bases at V and 3 bases at J, leaving 6 bases unmatched. The CDR3 DNA is TGTGCCAGCAGCTCTGCGACTAGCGGGAGTGAAGAGACCCAGTACTTC. This codes for CASSSATSGSEETQYF.

This clone ranks as medium-sized. J is TRBJ2-3 and V is TRBV29-1; TRBD2 matches 10 bases. Germline V lookup: CDR1 SQVTM, CDR2 ANQGSEA. The ends lost 1 base at V and 2 bases at J; junction bases unmatched: 9. This CDR3 contains 17 residues. Written as DNA, the CDR3 is TGCAGCGTTGAAGCGTTAGCGGGAGGACTACCCACAGATACGCAGTATTTT. It encodes CSVEALAGGLPTDTQYF.

Written as DNA, the CDR3 is TGTGCCAGCAGCGATACAGGGGGCGAGCAGTACTTC. This gives the protein CASSDTGGEQYF. The chain employs TRBV11-3 and TRBJ2-7; the match to TRBD1 covers 8 bases. CDR1 is SGHNT and CDR2 is YENEEA in the germline V gene. The CDR3 has 12 amino acids. Unmatched junction bases numbered 3, after V lost 5 bases and J lost 6 bases.

The chain is built from TRBV28 and TRBJ1-1, with 7 bases that match TRBD1. Germline lookup yields CDR1 MDHEN and CDR2 SYDVKM. V shed 6 bases, J shed 4 bases, and the junction held 5 bases outside the gene matches. This CDR3 spans 13 amino acids. This chain's CDR3 is CASRTGLSTEAFF. CDR3 coding DNA: TGTGCCAGCAGGACAGGGTTGAGCACTGAAGCTTTCTTT.

This chain links TRBV29-1 with TRBJ1-2; TRBD1 matches at 8 bases. The germline V gene encodes CDR1 SQVTM and CDR2 ANQGSEA. Germline trimming cut 5 bases from V and 4 bases from J; bases unmatched to any gene: 6. The CDR3 extends over 13 amino acids. CDR3 sequence (DNA): TGCAGCGTTCCTGACGACAGGGGCTATGGCTACACCTTC. Translation: CSVPDDRGYGYTF. Drawing the rest from reference TRBV29-1 and TRBJ1-2, the complete variable domain is SAVISQKPSRDICQRGTSLTIQCQVDSQVTMMFWYRQQPGQSLTLIATANQGSEATYESGFVIDKFPISRPNLTFSTLTVSNMSPEDSSIYLCSVPDDRGYGYTFGSGTRLTVV.

The chain employs TRBV7-9 and TRBJ1-1, with 7 positions matching TRBD1. Unmatched junction bases numbered 6, after V lost 4 bases and J lost 10 bases. CDR1 is SEHNR, CDR2 FQNEAQ, per germline (reference sequence). The CDR3 spans 12 residues. As DNA, the CDR3 is TGTGCCAGCAGCTCACAGGGGCTGGGAGCTTTCTTT. Its protein product is CASSSQGLGAFF.

A note on this clone: This sample includes further DNA sequences coding for the same CDR3. The gene calls are TRBV6-5 and TRBJ2-7; no reliable D call. Germline CDR1 MNHEY, CDR2 SVGAGI. Trimming removed 2 bases from V and 2 bases from J, with 4 bases in between. The CDR3 sequence is 12 residues long. CDR3 bases: TGTGCCAGCAGTTACGGGCCCTACGAGCAGTACTTC. It yields the protein CASSYGPYEQYF.

This rearrangement joins TRBV7-9 to TRBJ1-4, with 7 bases identical to TRBD1. The CDR3 length is 16 residues. Germline V gene lookup returns CDR1 SEHNR and CDR2 FQNEAQ (reference sequence). The J segment lost 6 bases and the V segment lost 4 bases, leaving 11 bases of the junction unmatched. This CDR3 reads CASSYQGGRGHEKLFF. The CDR3 DNA is TGTGCCAGCAGCTATCAAGGGGGAAGGGGGCATGAAAAACTGTTTTTT.

This chain uses TRBV7-9 with TRBJ2-7; TRBD1 agrees at 10 bases. There are 15 residues in the CDR3. Germline-derived CDR1 and CDR2 are SEHNR and FQNEAQ (reference sequence). Trimming took 7 bases from V and 2 from J; bases not matched to a gene: 8. The CDR3: CASNLKGQGTYEQYF. In DNA, the CDR3 is TGTGCCAGCAACCTTAAGGGACAGGGGACCTACGAGCAGTACTTC.

Note on this clone: Its ends do not fully match the called genes, so a read error is possible. V is TRBV2 and J is TRBJ1-3; 10 bases match TRBD1. Germline CDR1 and CDR2: SNHLY and FYNNEI. CDR3 length: 15 amino acids. The CDR3 coding sequence is TGTGCCAGCACTGAAGGGACAGGGGCTGGAAACACCATATATTTT. Translated, it gives CASTEGTGAGNTIYF.

The chain recombines TRBV5-1 with TRBJ1-4; the D gene is possibly TRBD1 (5 bases). The V end was cut by 4 bases, the J end by 2 bases, with 9 bases between. Germline V CDR1 and CDR2: SGHRS, YFSETQ. The CDR3 has 14 amino acids. The CDR3 region is CASSPGTTNEKLFF. CDR3 DNA: TGCGCCAGCAGCCCAGGGACTACTAATGAAAAACTGTTTTTT.